The clone carrying this T cell receptor (beta chain) was picked up a small number of times. Its antigen is not identified. The data are from a study of CD8+ T cells in alopecia areata. Broader study findings: Normal scalp had lower clonality than lesional scalp, with alopecia totalis/universalis lesions showing this most strongly. Under tofacitinib, fewer expanded CD8+ clones appeared among the top 100 scalp clones.

Extraction of RNA preceded its reverse transcription into cDNA, which served as the sequencing template. Profiling relied on immunoSEQ multiplex PCR, and the TCRdb table lists in-frame clones only, not all of them. The table has a few hundred thousand clones, 45% to 70% seen once. V was shortened by 4 bases and J by 2 bases, with 13 bases between the two germline ends. This CDR3 has 15 residues. CDR1 is SGDLS and CDR2 is YYNGEE in the germline V gene. This sample's treatment: oral pan-JAK inhibitor, 5-10 mg twice daily. The V gene is TRBV9, the J gene TRBJ1-5; tentative D call: TRBD1 (5 bases). This sample comprised CD4+ T cells sorted from blood, obtained around week 54, from a patient treated with tofacitinib. This TCR was recovered from a human donor with alopecia areata. In nucleotides, the CDR3 is TGTGCCAGCAGCCCCACAGGCGGGGGCAATCAGCCCCAGCATTTT. Translated: CASSPTGGGNQPQHF.